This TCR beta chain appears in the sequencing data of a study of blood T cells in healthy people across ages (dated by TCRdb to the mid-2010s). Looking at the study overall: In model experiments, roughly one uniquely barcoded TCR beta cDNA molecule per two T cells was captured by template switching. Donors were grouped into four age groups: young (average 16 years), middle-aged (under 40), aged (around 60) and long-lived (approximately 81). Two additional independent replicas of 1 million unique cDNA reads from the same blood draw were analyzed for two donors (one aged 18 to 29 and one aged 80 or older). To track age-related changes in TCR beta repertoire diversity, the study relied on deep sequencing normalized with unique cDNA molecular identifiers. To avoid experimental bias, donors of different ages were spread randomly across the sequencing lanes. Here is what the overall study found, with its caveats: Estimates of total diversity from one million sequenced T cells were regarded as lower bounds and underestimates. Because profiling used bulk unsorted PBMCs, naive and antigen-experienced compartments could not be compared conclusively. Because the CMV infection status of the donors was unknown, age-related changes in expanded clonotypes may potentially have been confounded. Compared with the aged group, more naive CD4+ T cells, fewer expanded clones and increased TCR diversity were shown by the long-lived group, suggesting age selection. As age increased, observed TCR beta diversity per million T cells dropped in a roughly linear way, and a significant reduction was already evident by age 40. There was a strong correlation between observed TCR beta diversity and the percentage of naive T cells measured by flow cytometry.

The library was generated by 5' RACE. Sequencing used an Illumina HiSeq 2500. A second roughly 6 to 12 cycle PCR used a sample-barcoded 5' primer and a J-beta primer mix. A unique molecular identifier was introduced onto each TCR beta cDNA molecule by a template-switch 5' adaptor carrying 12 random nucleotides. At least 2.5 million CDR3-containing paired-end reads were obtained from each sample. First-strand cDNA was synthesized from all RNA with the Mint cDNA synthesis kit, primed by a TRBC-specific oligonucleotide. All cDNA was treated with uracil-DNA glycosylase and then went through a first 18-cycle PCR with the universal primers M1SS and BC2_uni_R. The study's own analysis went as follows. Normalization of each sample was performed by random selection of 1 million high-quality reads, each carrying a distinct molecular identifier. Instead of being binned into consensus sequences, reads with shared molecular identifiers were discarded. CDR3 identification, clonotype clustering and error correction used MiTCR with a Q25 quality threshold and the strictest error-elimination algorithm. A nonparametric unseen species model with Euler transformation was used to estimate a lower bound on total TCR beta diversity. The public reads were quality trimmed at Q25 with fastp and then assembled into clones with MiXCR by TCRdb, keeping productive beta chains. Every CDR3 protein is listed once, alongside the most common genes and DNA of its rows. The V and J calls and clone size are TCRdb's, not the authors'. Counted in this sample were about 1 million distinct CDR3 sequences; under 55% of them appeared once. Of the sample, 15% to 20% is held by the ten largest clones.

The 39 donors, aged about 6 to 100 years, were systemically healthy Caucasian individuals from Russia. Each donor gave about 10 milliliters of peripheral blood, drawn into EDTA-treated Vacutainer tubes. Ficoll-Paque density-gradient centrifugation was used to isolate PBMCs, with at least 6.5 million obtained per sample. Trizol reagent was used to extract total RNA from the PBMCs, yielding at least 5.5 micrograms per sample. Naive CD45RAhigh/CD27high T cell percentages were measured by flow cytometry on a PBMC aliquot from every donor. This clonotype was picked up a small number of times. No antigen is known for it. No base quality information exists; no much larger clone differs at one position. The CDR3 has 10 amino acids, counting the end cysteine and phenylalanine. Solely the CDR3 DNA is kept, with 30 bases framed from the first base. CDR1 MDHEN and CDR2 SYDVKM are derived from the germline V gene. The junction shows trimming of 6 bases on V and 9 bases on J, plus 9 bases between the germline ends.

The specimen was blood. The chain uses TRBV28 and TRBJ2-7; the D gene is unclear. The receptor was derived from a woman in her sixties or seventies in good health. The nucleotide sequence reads TGTGCCAGCAGAGGAGCCGTGCAGTACTTC. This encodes CASRGAVQYF. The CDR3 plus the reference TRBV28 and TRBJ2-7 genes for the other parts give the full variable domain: DVKVTQSSRYLVKRTGEKVFLECVQDMDHENMFWYRQDPGLGLRLIYFSYDVKMKEKGDIPEGYSVSREKKERFSLILESASTNQTSMYLCASRGAVQYFGPGTRLTVT.